This is a list of T cell receptor beta chains from one sample in a study of CD4+ T cells in melanoma. TCRdb's copy holds only in-frame clones and misses some; the assay was immunoSEQ multiplex PCR. The table shows 9,000 to 13,000 clones, with 60% to 70% occurring only once. The material sequenced was cells from a culture (not recorded whether cultured in vitro). These receptors came from a human donor with melanoma. CDR3s include the opening cysteine and the closing phenylalanine or tryptophan. Fields, in order: V gene, J gene, D gene, clone size, CDR3 DNA, CDR3 protein. The D gene is left open where the match is weak. Size is stated for part of the rows, as once, few or many counts, or as a class when the clone is expanded.

v_gene: TRBV10-3; j_gene: TRBJ2-7; d_gene: NA; abundance: NA; CDR3nt: TGTGCCATCAGTGATTCGGGCGCAGCCACCTACGAGCAGTACTTC; CDR3aa: CAISDSGAATYEQYF
v_gene: TRBV7-2; j_gene: TRBJ1-3; d_gene: NA; abundance: NA; CDR3nt: TGTGCCAGCAGCTTAGTTTACGATTTCTCTGGAAACACCATATATTTT; CDR3aa: CASSLVYDFSGNTIYF
v_gene: TRBV5-4; j_gene: TRBJ2-3; d_gene: NA; abundance: NA; CDR3nt: TGTGCCAGCAGCTTTAAAGGGGGGGGCCGGGGGTACAGCACAGATACGCAGTATTTT; CDR3aa: CASSFKGGGRGYSTDTQYF
v_gene: TRBV30; j_gene: TRBJ2-3; d_gene: TRBD2; abundance: NA; CDR3nt: TGTGCCTGGAGCCCCCCTATAGCGGGGCCCACAGATACGCAGTATTTT; CDR3aa: CAWSPPIAGPTDTQYF
v_gene: TRBV13; j_gene: TRBJ2-1; d_gene: TRBD2; abundance: NA; CDR3nt: TGTGCCCAAAAGAGGCGGGGAGGGGATGAGCAGTTCTTC; CDR3aa: CAQKRRGGDEQFF
v_gene: TRBV6-1; j_gene: TRBJ1-3; d_gene: NA; abundance: NA; CDR3nt: TGTGCCAGCAGAAGAAACTCTGGAAACACCATATATTTT; CDR3aa: CASRRNSGNTIYF
v_gene: TRBV6-1; j_gene: TRBJ2-1; d_gene: TRBD1; abundance: NA; CDR3nt: TGTGCCAGCAGTGAAGGAGGGACAGGGGGTCTGAATGAGCAGTTCTTC; CDR3aa: CASSEGGTGGLNEQFF
v_gene: TRBV5-1; j_gene: TRBJ1-3; d_gene: TRBD1; abundance: NA; CDR3nt: TGCGCCAGCAGCCTGCAGGGACAGGGCTCTGGAAACACCATATATTTT; CDR3aa: CASSLQGQGSGNTIYF
v_gene: TRBV29-1; j_gene: TRBJ2-7; d_gene: NA; abundance: NA; CDR3nt: TGCAGCGTTCCCACGGGAGCCTACGAGCAGTACTTC; CDR3aa: CSVPTGAYEQYF
v_gene: TRBV6-6; j_gene: TRBJ1-1; d_gene: TRBD1; abundance: NA; CDR3nt: TGTGCCAGCAGTACCCGGGACAGCATGAACACTGAAGCTTTCTTT; CDR3aa: CASSTRDSMNTEAFF
v_gene: TRBV7-6; j_gene: TRBJ1-2; d_gene: TRBD1; abundance: NA; CDR3nt: TGTGCCAGCAGCCAGACCGGACAGGGGACTTCTGGCTACACCTTC; CDR3aa: CASSQTGQGTSGYTF
v_gene: TRBV7-8; j_gene: TRBJ2-7; d_gene: TRBD1; abundance: medium-sized; CDR3nt: TGTGCCAGCAGCGTGGGACAGGCCTACGAGCAGTACTTC; CDR3aa: CASSVGQAYEQYF
v_gene: TRBV9; j_gene: TRBJ1-3; d_gene: NA; abundance: few; CDR3nt: TGTGCCAGCAGCGCTTTGGGGGCCGGAAACACCATATATTTT; CDR3aa: CASSALGAGNTIYF
v_gene: TRBV7-2; j_gene: TRBJ2-1; d_gene: TRBD2; abundance: NA; CDR3nt: TGTGCCAGCAGCTTAGCGGATAGCGGGGGGTATTCCTACAATGAGCAGTTCTTC; CDR3aa: CASSLADSGGYSYNEQFF
v_gene: TRBV28; j_gene: TRBJ2-7; d_gene: NA; abundance: NA; CDR3nt: TGTGCCAGCAGTTTGCCGGAAGCCTACGAGCAGTACTTC; CDR3aa: CASSLPEAYEQYF
v_gene: TRBV19; j_gene: TRBJ2-1; d_gene: NA; abundance: NA; CDR3nt: TGTGCCAGTAGTCGTGGCAATGAGCAGTTCTTC; CDR3aa: CASSRGNEQFF
v_gene: TRBV11-2; j_gene: TRBJ1-1; d_gene: NA; abundance: few; CDR3nt: TGTGCCAGCAGCTTAAAAGGGACGGGTGAAGCTTTCTTT; CDR3aa: CASSLKGTGEAFF
v_gene: TRBV12-5; j_gene: TRBJ2-5; d_gene: NA; abundance: NA; CDR3nt: TGTGCTAGTGGACGGGGCCGGGAGGAGACCCAGTACTTC; CDR3aa: CASGRGREETQYF
v_gene: TRBV30; j_gene: TRBJ1-3; d_gene: NA; abundance: NA; CDR3nt: TGTGCCTGGGCCCTGCCCGGGGGAAGCTCTGGAAACACCATATATTTT; CDR3aa: CAWALPGGSSGNTIYF
v_gene: TRBV7-2; j_gene: TRBJ1-4; d_gene: NA; abundance: NA; CDR3nt: TGTGCCAGCAGCTTCCAGGCGGCCGCTAATGAAAAACTGTTTTTT; CDR3aa: CASSFQAAANEKLFF
v_gene: TRBV7-6; j_gene: TRBJ1-5; d_gene: NA; abundance: NA; CDR3nt: TGTGCCAGCAGCTTAGGGGGGAATCGCAATCAGCCCCAGCATTTT; CDR3aa: CASSLGGNRNQPQHF
v_gene: TRBV9; j_gene: TRBJ1-1; d_gene: NA; abundance: few; CDR3nt: TGTGCCAGCAGCGTAACATTCCCAGGGGAAGCTTTCTTT; CDR3aa: CASSVTFPGEAFF
v_gene: TRBV19; j_gene: TRBJ1-5; d_gene: NA; abundance: NA; CDR3nt: TGTGCCAGTAGTATAAGGGGGGCCCTTCAGCCCCAGCATTTT; CDR3aa: CASSIRGALQPQHF
v_gene: TRBV10-3; j_gene: TRBJ2-5; d_gene: NA; abundance: NA; CDR3nt: TGTGCCATCAGTGTCGCCGGGTATAGCGCGGAGACCCAGTACTTC; CDR3aa: CAISVAGYSAETQYF
v_gene: TRBV30; j_gene: TRBJ2-1; d_gene: TRBD2; abundance: NA; CDR3nt: TGTGCCTGTCACCCCCGTACCGGGACTATCTACAATGAGCAGTTCTTC; CDR3aa: CACHPRTGTIYNEQFF
v_gene: TRBV30; j_gene: TRBJ2-1; d_gene: TRBD2; abundance: NA; CDR3nt: TGTGCCTGGAGTGGTCGACTAGCGGGGGCCGCTGAGCAGTTCTTC; CDR3aa: CAWSGRLAGAAEQFF
v_gene: TRBV4-1; j_gene: TRBJ1-5; d_gene: TRBD1; abundance: few; CDR3nt: TGCGCCAGCAGCCAAGGGTCCGGACAGGGGAAGAATCAGCCCCAGCATTTT; CDR3aa: CASSQGSGQGKNQPQHF
v_gene: TRBV6-1; j_gene: TRBJ1-4; d_gene: NA; abundance: NA; CDR3nt: TGTGCCAGCAGTGAATTTGAGGGGATCTCACTGTTTTTT; CDR3aa: CASSEFEGISLFF
v_gene: TRBV28; j_gene: TRBJ1-1; d_gene: NA; abundance: once; CDR3nt: TGTGCCAGCAGAATGACTGGGGGACCGAACACTGAAGCTTTCTTT; CDR3aa: CASRMTGGPNTEAFF
v_gene: TRBV5-6; j_gene: TRBJ2-7; d_gene: NA; abundance: NA; CDR3nt: TGTGCCAGCAGTCGTCCGTCGGGGCCCGAGCAGTACTTC; CDR3aa: CASSRPSGPEQYF
v_gene: TRBV11-3; j_gene: TRBJ2-1; d_gene: TRBD2; abundance: NA; CDR3nt: TGTGCCAGCAGCTTAGATCCCGGGGGGGGGAGGAATGAGCAGTTCTTC; CDR3aa: CASSLDPGGGRNEQFF
v_gene: TRBV19; j_gene: TRBJ2-7; d_gene: NA; abundance: NA; CDR3nt: TGTGCCAGTAGTATCTCTGCGGGGGCTCTGGAAAGGCAGTACTTC; CDR3aa: CASSISAGALERQYF
v_gene: TRBV5-1; j_gene: TRBJ2-7; d_gene: NA; abundance: NA; CDR3nt: TGCGCCAGCAGCTTCTCGGACGGTTACGAGCAGTACTTC; CDR3aa: CASSFSDGYEQYF
v_gene: TRBV2; j_gene: TRBJ1-3; d_gene: NA; abundance: NA; CDR3nt: TGTGCCAGCAGTGGGGACGGGGCCTCTGGAAACACCATATATTTT; CDR3aa: CASSGDGASGNTIYF
v_gene: TRBV11-3; j_gene: TRBJ2-3; d_gene: NA; abundance: NA; CDR3nt: TGTGCCAGCAGCCGAGGGGCAGAGACAGATACGCAGTATTTT; CDR3aa: CASSRGAETDTQYF